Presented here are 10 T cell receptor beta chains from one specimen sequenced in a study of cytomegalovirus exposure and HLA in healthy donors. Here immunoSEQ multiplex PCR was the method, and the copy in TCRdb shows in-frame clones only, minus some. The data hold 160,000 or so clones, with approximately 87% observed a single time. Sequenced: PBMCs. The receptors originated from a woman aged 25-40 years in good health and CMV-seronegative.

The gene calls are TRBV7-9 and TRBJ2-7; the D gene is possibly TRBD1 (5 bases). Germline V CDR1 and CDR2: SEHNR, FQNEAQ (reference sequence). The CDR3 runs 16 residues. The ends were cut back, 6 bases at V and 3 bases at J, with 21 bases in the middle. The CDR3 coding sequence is TGTGCCAGCAGTTATTCCGGGCAGGGATCACTCTACGAGCAGTACTTC. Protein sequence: CASSYSGQGSLYEQYF.

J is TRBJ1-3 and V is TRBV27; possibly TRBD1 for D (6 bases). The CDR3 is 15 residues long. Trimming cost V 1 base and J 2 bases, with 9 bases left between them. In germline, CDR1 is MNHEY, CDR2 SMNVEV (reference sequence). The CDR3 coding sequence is TGTGCCAGCAGTTTATTCGCAGGGGCTGGAAACACCATATATTTT. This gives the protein CASSLFAGAGNTIYF.

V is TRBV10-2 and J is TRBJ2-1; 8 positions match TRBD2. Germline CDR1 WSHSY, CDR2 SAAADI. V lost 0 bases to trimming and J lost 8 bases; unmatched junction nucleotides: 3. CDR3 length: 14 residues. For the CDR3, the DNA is TGCGCCAGCAGTGAGTCCCGGGGGGGCTATGAGCAGTTCTTC. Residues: CASSESRGGYEQFF.

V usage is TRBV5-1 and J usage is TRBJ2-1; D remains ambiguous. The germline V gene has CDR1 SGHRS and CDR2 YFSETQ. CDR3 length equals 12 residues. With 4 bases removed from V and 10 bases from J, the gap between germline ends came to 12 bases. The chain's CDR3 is CASSLDWREQFF. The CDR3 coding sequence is TGCGCCAGCAGCCTTGACTGGAGAGAGCAGTTCTTC.

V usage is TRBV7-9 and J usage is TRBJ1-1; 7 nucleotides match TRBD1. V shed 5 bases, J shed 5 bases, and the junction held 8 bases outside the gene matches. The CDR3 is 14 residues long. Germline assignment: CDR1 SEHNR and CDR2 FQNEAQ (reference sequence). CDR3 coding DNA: TGTGCCAGCAGCCGGTCAGGGGGGATAACTGAAGCTTTCTTT. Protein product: CASSRSGGITEAFF.

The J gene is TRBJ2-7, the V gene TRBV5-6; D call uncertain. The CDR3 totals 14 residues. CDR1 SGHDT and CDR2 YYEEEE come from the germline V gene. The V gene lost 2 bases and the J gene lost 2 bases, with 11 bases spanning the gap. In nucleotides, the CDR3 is TGTGCCAGCAGCTTAACAGTAGGCCCCTACGAGCAGTACTTC. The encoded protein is CASSLTVGPYEQYF.

Written as DNA, the CDR3 is TGCGCCAGCAGCCTTCTCGACATCTCTGAAGCTTTCTTT. Protein: CASSLLDISEAFF. J is TRBJ1-1 and V is TRBV5-1; no clear D gene. Trimming left V 4 bases short and J 6 bases short, with 13 bases between. CDR3 length equals 13 residues. Germline values: CDR1 SGHRS, CDR2 YFSETQ.

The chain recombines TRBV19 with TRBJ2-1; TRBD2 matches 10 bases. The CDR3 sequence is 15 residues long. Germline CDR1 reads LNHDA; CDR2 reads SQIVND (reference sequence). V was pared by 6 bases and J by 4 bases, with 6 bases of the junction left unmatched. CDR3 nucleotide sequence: TGTGCCAGTAGCACCCTAGCGGGGGTTTACAATGAGCAGTTCTTC. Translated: CASSTLAGVYNEQFF. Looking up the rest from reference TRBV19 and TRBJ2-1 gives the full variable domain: DGGITQSPKYLFRKEGQNVTLSCEQNLNHDAMYWYRQDPGQGLRLIYYSQIVNDFQKGDIAEGYSVSREKKESFPLTVTSAQKNPTAFYLCASSTLAGVYNEQFFGPGTRLTVL.

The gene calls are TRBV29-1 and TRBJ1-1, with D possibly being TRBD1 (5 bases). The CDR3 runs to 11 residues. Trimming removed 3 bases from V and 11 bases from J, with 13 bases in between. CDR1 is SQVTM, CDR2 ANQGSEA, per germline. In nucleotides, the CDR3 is TGCAGCGTTGAGGAGACAGTAGGGGCTTTCTTT. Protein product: CSVEETVGAFF.

The CDR3 loop is CASSKPPDRVGNTIYF. As DNA, the CDR3 is TGTGCCAGCAGCAAACCCCCGGACAGGGTCGGAAACACCATATATTTT. The chain recombines TRBV9 with TRBJ1-3; 8 bases match TRBD1. The CDR3 contains 16 residues. V was clipped by 4 bases and J by 4 bases; unmatched bases: 10. Germline CDR1 and CDR2: SGDLS and YYNGEE.